These T cell receptor beta chains were read from a single sample in a study of T cells in Graves' hyperthyroidism and ophthalmopathy. MiXCR, applied by TCRdb to the multiplex PCR reads, yields one record per CDR3 protein. The sample lists 500,000 to 800,000 distinct CDR3 sequences, roughly 46% seen once, with roughly 6.5% in the top ten. The sample taken for sequencing was peripheral blood or thyroid tissue (not recorded which). Every receptor here comes from an adult man with Graves' disease, either hyperthyroidism or ophthalmopathy (not recorded which). Each CDR3 is given with its conserved first and last residue. Each record gives: D gene, V gene, clone size, J gene, CDR3 DNA, CDR3 protein. D genes are given only for firm matches. Size tells how often a clone was seen (once, few, many) or the class of an expanded clone, and some rows leave it out.

>TRBD1|TRBV10-1|few|TRBJ1-1
TGCGCCACCGACAGGGTAAGGAACACTGAAGCTTTCTTT
CATDRVRNTEAFF
>TRBD2|TRBV7-2|-|TRBJ2-7
TGTGCCAGCAGCTTACTCGGTAGCGGGGGCGCTAGTTTAATATCCTACGAGCAGTACTTC
CASSLLGSGGASLISYEQYF
>-|TRBV10-3|-|TRBJ1-4
TGTGCCAGCAGTAAGACAGGTTTGGTCGCTAATGAAAAACTGTTTTTT
CASSKTGLVANEKLFF
>-|TRBV15|many|TRBJ1-5
TGTGCCACCAGCAGAGATCTGCCAGGAGTCGACAATCAGCCCCAGCATTTT
CATSRDLPGVDNQPQHF
>TRBD2|TRBV20-1|many|TRBJ2-7
TGCAGTGCTTCCCCGGGACTAGCTTACGAGCAGTACTTC
CSASPGLAYEQYF
>TRBD2|TRBV2|-|TRBJ2-7
TGTGCCAGCAGTGAAGTCCTAGCGGGGACCTACGAGCAGTACTTC
CASSEVLAGTYEQYF
>-|TRBV12-3/TRBV12-4|few|TRBJ1-1
TGTGCCAGCAGCCGCGAAGCTTTCTTT
CASSREAFF
>-|TRBV10-2|many|TRBJ1-2
TGCGCCAGCAGTGAGAGCGGGGTACGGGGCTACACCTTC
CASSESGVRGYTF
>-|TRBV2|many|TRBJ2-5
TGCGCCAGCGCGAGGGAGACCCAGTACTTC
CASARETQYF
>TRBD1|TRBV2|few|TRBJ1-5
TGTGCCAGCAGAAACACAGGGGGCGGCAATCAGCCCCAGCATTTT
CASRNTGGGNQPQHF
>-|TRBV11-1|-|TRBJ2-7
TGTGCCAGCAGCTTAGGGTTAGGTAGCGCCGACTCCTACGAGCAGTACTTC
CASSLGLGSADSYEQYF
>-|TRBV19|many|TRBJ2-5
TGTGCCAGTAGCCGGGACCCCGTCAGAAAGACCCAGTACTTC
CASSRDPVRKTQYF
>-|TRBV20-1|few|TRBJ1-6
TGCAGTGGTAGCGCGGTCCAGGGCCTCGGTAATTCACCCCTCCACTTT
CSGSAVQGLGNSPLHF
>-|TRBV10-1|many|TRBJ2-2
TGCGCCAGCAGCCCCAGCCTCACCGGGGAGCTGTTTTTT
CASSPSLTGELFF
>-|TRBV12-3/TRBV12-4|few|TRBJ2-7
TGTGCCAGCAGTTTAGGGGCGGGCCGTACCTACGAGCAGTACTTC
CASSLGAGRTYEQYF
>-|TRBV7-6|few|TRBJ2-2
TGTGCCAGCAGCTTAGGGGCGGGGCTTGCCGGGGAGCTGTTTTTT
CASSLGAGLAGELFF
>-|TRBV24-1|many|TRBJ1-1
TGTGCCACCAGTGGGAGGGGATCGGGCACTGAAGCTTTCTTT
CATSGRGSGTEAFF
>-|TRBV10-2|many|TRBJ2-7
TGCGCCAGCGGGCATACCGGGTACGAGCAGTACTTC
CASGHTGYEQYF
>TRBD1|TRBV20-1|-|TRBJ1-5
TGCAGTGCTAGAACGGGGACAGGGAGAATCAATCAGCCCCAGCATTTT
CSARTGTGRINQPQHF
>TRBD1|TRBV9|-|TRBJ2-5
TGTGCCAGCAGCCGGACAGGGACTGTGTACTTC
CASSRTGTVYF